A selection of T cell receptor beta chains follows, all from one sample in a study of human T cells and chemical hapten exposure. MiXCR was run by TCRdb on the RACE reads, yielding one entry per CDR3 protein. Found here are about 110,000 distinct CDR3 sequences, 9.2% of them singletons; the top ten hold approximately 3%. The sequencing used whole blood, collected in connection with sensitization to the hapten diphenylcyclopropenone (DPC). The receptors shown here come from a woman aged 40 to 50 with alopecia areata. Some clones in this sample may be carry-over from other donors' samples. The CDR3 runs from the conserved cysteine through the conserved F or W. A D gene is named only where the DNA matches it firmly. The size field is filled for only some rows; it gives once, few, many or a size class.

cdr3_length d_call j_call clone_size v_call cdr3_aa cdr3_nt
15 . TRBJ1-5 few TRBV19 CASSILRVRDQPQHF TGTGCCAGTAGTATCTTAAGGGTGCGCGATCAGCCCCAGCATTTT
16 TRBD1 TRBJ2-3 many TRBV14 CASSPHAGTGFGTQYF TGTGCCAGCAGCCCGCATGCCGGGACAGGGTTCGGTACGCAGTATTTT
13 . TRBJ2-3 many TRBV20-1 CSALADSTDTQYF TGCAGTGCCTTAGCGGATTCCACAGATACGCAGTATTTT
15 TRBD1 TRBJ1-4 once TRBV6-5 CASSQTGGTGEKLFF TGTGCCAGCAGTCAAACAGGGGGCACCGGTGAAAAACTGTTTTTT
16 TRBD1 TRBJ2-2 . TRBV5-1 CASSRRDRVDTGELFF TGCGCCAGCAGCCGCCGGGACAGGGTCGACACCGGGGAGCTGTTTTTT
14 . TRBJ2-1 . TRBV5-1 CASSWRTPDNEQFF TGCGCCAGCAGCTGGCGGACACCCGACAATGAGCAGTTCTTC
14 TRBD2 TRBJ2-5 . TRBV4-2 CASSLKAGGETQYF TGTGCCAGCAGCCTGAAGGCGGGGGGAGAGACCCAGTACTTC
16 TRBD2 TRBJ2-1 few TRBV7-2 CASSLAGGGSYNEQFF TGTGCCAGCAGCTTAGCCGGCGGGGGCTCCTACAATGAGCAGTTCTTC
15 TRBD1 TRBJ2-1 few TRBV12-3/TRBV12-4 CASNNARTGFNEQFF TGTGCCAGCAATAATGCTCGGACAGGCTTCAATGAGCAGTTCTTC
14 . TRBJ2-7 . TRBV29-1 CSVSGDRQTYEQYF TGCAGCGTGTCGGGGGACAGACAAACCTACGAGCAGTACTTC
12 . TRBJ1-2 . TRBV13 CASSFRAGGYTF TGTGCCAGCAGCTTCAGGGCTGGTGGCTACACCTTC
15 TRBD2 TRBJ2-7 many TRBV6-5 CASSYFREGAYEQYF TGTGCCAGCAGTTACTTCAGGGAGGGCGCCTACGAGCAGTACTTC
13 TRBD2 TRBJ2-3 few TRBV12-3/TRBV12-4 CASRLAAGYTQYF TGTGCCAGCCGACTAGCGGCCGGTTATACGCAGTATTTT
13 TRBD2 TRBJ2-7 many TRBV5-4 CASSPGGDYEQYF TGTGCCAGCAGTCCGGGGGGGGACTACGAGCAGTACTTC
12 . TRBJ2-3 . TRBV7-2 CASSPIRETQYF TGTGCCAGCAGCCCAATTCGGGAAACGCAGTATTTT
14 . TRBJ1-6 many TRBV15 CATSRDFEGSPLHF TGTGCCACCAGCAGAGATTTTGAGGGTTCACCCCTCCACTTT
12 . TRBJ1-2 few TRBV27 CAAGVTNYGYTF TGTGCCGCCGGGGTCACTAACTATGGCTACACCTTC
15 . TRBJ1-3 few TRBV11-2 CASSLGGSSGNTIYF TGTGCCAGCAGCTTAGGAGGGAGCTCTGGAAACACCATATATTTT
14 . TRBJ2-7 many TRBV12-3/TRBV12-4 CASSLEENSYEQYF TGTGCCAGCAGTTTAGAGGAAAACTCCTACGAGCAGTACTTC
16 TRBD1 TRBJ1-2 few TRBV6-6 CASSYQDRGQGYGYTF TGTGCCAGCAGTTACCAGGACAGGGGGCAAGGCTATGGCTACACCTTC
16 TRBD2 TRBJ2-1 . TRBV7-8 CASSSRDGLARNEQFF TGTGCCAGCAGCTCCCGAGACGGACTAGCGAGGAATGAGCAGTTCTTC
16 . TRBJ2-1 few TRBV3-1 CASSPEVALSYNEQFF TGTGCCAGCAGCCCAGAGGTAGCGCTCTCCTACAATGAGCAGTTCTTC
14 . TRBJ1-3 . TRBV18 CASSPPQDRNTIYF TGTGCCAGCTCACCACCCCAGGACAGAAACACCATATATTTT
13 TRBD1 TRBJ1-6 . TRBV12-3/TRBV12-4 CASKRQGDSPLHF TGTGCCAGCAAGAGGCAGGGGGATTCACCCCTCCACTTT
14 . TRBJ2-7 many TRBV6-6 CASSSTLQYYEQYF TGTGCCAGCAGCTCCACCTTACAATACTACGAGCAGTACTTC
14 TRBD1 TRBJ2-1 many TRBV11-2 CASSPGQGFNEQFF TGTGCCAGCAGCCCCGGACAGGGGTTCAATGAGCAGTTCTTC
12 . TRBJ2-1 . TRBV7-8 CASSPGVDEQFF TGTGCCAGCAGCCCAGGCGTAGATGAGCAGTTCTTC
15 . TRBJ1-2 many TRBV7-6 CASSLARGAADGYTF TGTGCCAGCAGCTTAGCGCGGGGGGCTGCGGATGGCTACACCTTC
16 TRBD2 TRBJ2-7 . TRBV7-9 CASMGLAGDFAYEQYF TGTGCCAGCATGGGACTAGCGGGGGACTTCGCCTACGAGCAGTACTTC
16 . TRBJ2-3 . TRBV4-1 CASSHYAGTGVNTQYF TGCGCCAGCAGCCACTACGCCGGAACTGGGGTAAATACGCAGTATTTT
15 . TRBJ2-1 few TRBV29-1 CSVIRVLSSYNEQFF TGCAGCGTAATAAGGGTCCTGAGCTCCTACAATGAGCAGTTCTTC
13 . TRBJ2-7 . TRBV20-1 CSARAVGAYEQYF TGCAGTGCTAGAGCTGTGGGGGCCTACGAGCAGTACTTC
14 . TRBJ2-1 . TRBV7-9 CASSPHGPDNEQFF TGTGCCAGCAGCCCCCACGGTCCTGACAATGAGCAGTTCTTC
13 . TRBJ1-2 . TRBV29-1 CSVEGLPNYGYTF TGCAGCGTTGAAGGGCTTCCTAACTATGGCTACACCTTC
12 . TRBJ2-5 many TRBV20-1 CSASPAGGTQYF TGCAGTGCTAGCCCGGCGGGTGGGACCCAGTACTTC
11 . TRBJ2-5 . TRBV7-9 CAAAVLETQYF TGTGCCGCGGCGGTTCTAGAGACCCAGTACTTC
18 TRBD2 TRBJ2-3 many TRBV12-3/TRBV12-4 CASSLALLAGGWRDTQYF TGTGCCAGCAGTTTAGCGCTACTAGCGGGGGGGTGGAGAGATACGCAGTATTTT
15 . TRBJ1-1 many TRBV7-8 CASSLGGGMNTEAFF TGTGCCAGCAGCTTAGGCGGGGGCATGAACACTGAAGCTTTCTTT
11 . TRBJ1-3 many TRBV19 CATYSGNTIYF TGTGCCACCTACTCTGGAAACACCATATATTTT
14 . TRBJ1-4 many TRBV12-3/TRBV12-4 CASRGDRRREKLFF TGTGCCAGCAGGGGGGATAGACGCAGGGAAAAACTGTTTTTT
15 TRBD1 TRBJ2-7 . TRBV18 CASSPLNRDSYEQYF TGTGCCAGCTCACCTCTAAACCGGGACAGCTACGAGCAGTACTTC
13 TRBD1 TRBJ2-7 few TRBV11-1 CASSHWTGGEQYF TGTGCCAGCAGCCACTGGACAGGGGGGGAGCAGTACTTC
15 . TRBJ2-1 few TRBV6-2/TRBV6-3 CASTILPGTDNEQFF TGTGCCAGCACTATCCTCCCCGGAACCGACAATGAGCAGTTCTTC
13 . TRBJ2-3 few TRBV7-3 CASSRQEADTQYF TGTGCCAGCAGCCGACAAGAGGCGGATACGCAGTATTTT
15 TRBD2 TRBJ2-3 many TRBV29-1 CSVEESSGGTDTQYF TGCAGCGTTGAAGAAAGTAGCGGGGGGACAGATACGCAGTATTTT
17 TRBD1 TRBJ1-5 . TRBV6-1 CASSARRSGQGSQPQHF TGTGCCAGCAGTGCACGGAGGTCAGGACAGGGAAGCCAGCCCCAGCATTTT
14 . TRBJ2-1 many TRBV27 CASSLRGSYNEQFF TGTGCCAGCAGTTTACGGGGTTCCTACAATGAGCAGTTCTTC
16 . TRBJ1-2 few TRBV11-2 CASSLGGQTSNYGYTF TGTGCCAGCAGCTTAGGTGGGCAGACTTCTAACTATGGCTACACCTTC
14 . TRBJ2-1 few TRBV20-1 CSASSGSSYNEQFF TGCAGTGCTAGTTCAGGGAGCTCCTACAATGAGCAGTTCTTC